This is a list of T cell receptor beta chains from one sample in a study of T cells in Graves' hyperthyroidism and ophthalmopathy. TCRdb ran MiXCR on the multiplex PCR reads and lists one entry per CDR3 protein. This sample has about 59,000 distinct CDR3 sequences, with approximately 50% found just once. Sequenced sample: blood. All receptors derive from an older woman with Graves' ophthalmopathy. CDR3s include the opening cysteine and the closing phenylalanine or tryptophan. Not all rows give a size; the values are once, few, many and, for expanded clones, a class.

v_gene: TRBV20-1
j_gene: TRBJ1-1
abundance: many
CDR3aa: CSARDGTGINTEAFF

v_gene: TRBV9
j_gene: TRBJ2-1
abundance: NA
CDR3aa: CASSNLAGGREQFF

v_gene: TRBV9
j_gene: TRBJ2-7
abundance: NA
CDR3aa: CASSPASGRLQYF

v_gene: TRBV6-4
j_gene: TRBJ1-6
abundance: many
CDR3aa: CASSDDRENSPLHF

v_gene: TRBV20-1
j_gene: TRBJ2-3
abundance: many
CDR3aa: CSAIGGGARDTQYF

v_gene: TRBV27
j_gene: TRBJ1-5
abundance: NA
CDR3aa: CASPTFRSGSYGNQPQHF

v_gene: TRBV2
j_gene: TRBJ2-7
abundance: NA
CDR3aa: CASTVTSGSGYEQYF

v_gene: TRBV6-5
j_gene: TRBJ2-7
abundance: many
CDR3aa: CASRFRGSSYEQYF

v_gene: TRBV2
j_gene: TRBJ2-1
abundance: NA
CDR3aa: CASSEKEGRYNEQFF

v_gene: TRBV7-6
j_gene: TRBJ2-3
abundance: NA
CDR3aa: CASSLVTSGGADVDTQYF

v_gene: TRBV5-1
j_gene: TRBJ2-2
abundance: NA
CDR3aa: CASRPDRGSNYGYTGELFF

v_gene: TRBV6-5
j_gene: TRBJ2-7
abundance: many
CDR3aa: CASSFNPQGVRTYEQYF

v_gene: TRBV5-6
j_gene: TRBJ2-5
abundance: many
CDR3aa: CASSPGQGETQYF

v_gene: TRBV7-9
j_gene: TRBJ2-2
abundance: many
CDR3aa: CASSLQGANTGELFF

v_gene: TRBV20-1
j_gene: TRBJ1-2
abundance: many
CDR3aa: CSADRQGALGGYTF

v_gene: TRBV7-3
j_gene: TRBJ2-2
abundance: NA
CDR3aa: CASRTTSGSGTGELFF

v_gene: TRBV7-9
j_gene: TRBJ2-5
abundance: many
CDR3aa: CASSLVGGSEQETQYF

v_gene: TRBV5-6
j_gene: NA
abundance: NA
CDR3aa: CASGTSGRGTDTQHF

v_gene: TRBV4-3
j_gene: TRBJ1-2
abundance: many
CDR3aa: CASSQDRVGTYGYTF

v_gene: TRBV7-6
j_gene: TRBJ2-1
abundance: many
CDR3aa: CASSLVSGRSDEQFF

v_gene: TRBV19
j_gene: TRBJ1-5
abundance: many
CDR3aa: CASSMSSVGNQPQHF

v_gene: TRBV15
j_gene: TRBJ2-5
abundance: once
CDR3aa: CATSWGEGQETQYF

v_gene: TRBV20-1
j_gene: TRBJ1-1
abundance: NA
CDR3aa: CSAPYPTGGVTEAFF

v_gene: TRBV7-2
j_gene: TRBJ2-5
abundance: NA
CDR3aa: CASGGGSETQYF

v_gene: TRBV3-1
j_gene: TRBJ1-2
abundance: many
CDR3aa: CASSQPYPDRNYGYTF

v_gene: TRBV11-2
j_gene: TRBJ1-6
abundance: many
CDR3aa: CASEQGNLNSPLHF